A single sample gave rise to the 25 T cell receptor beta chains below, sequenced in a study of post-analysis software for immune sequencing data (dated by TCRdb to 2015 to 2017). Summary of the overall study and its limitations: Significantly higher frequencies in patients than in controls were found for a few TRBV segments, including TRBV5-6, TRBV5-1 and TRBV20-1.

These receptors have no known antigen. The library was made by PCR. The listed sequencing device is Illumina HiSeq 2500. To reduce PCR and sequencing biases, unique molecular identifiers were incorporated into the TCR beta cDNA libraries. Clones were called with MiXCR by TCRdb after fastp trimmed the public reads at Q25, and only in-frame beta chains were retained. Rows merge per CDR3 protein into single entries with the most common DNA and genes. The sample profile shows 450,000 to 700,000 distinct CDR3 sequences; around 40% of them were found once. Approximately 1.7% of the sample lies in the top ten. The material sequenced was blood. All receptors derive from a girl aged 5 to 17 with multiple sclerosis.

CDR3 bases: TGTGCCAGCAGCCCCGGGGGGATCTACAATGAGCAGTTCTTC. Its translation: CASSPGGIYNEQFF. The chain uses TRBV7-8 and TRBJ2-1, with 7 bases identical to TRBD2. Per germline, CDR1 SGHVS and CDR2 FQNEAQ. J gave up 3 bases and V 5 bases, and 4 bases lay outside the gene matches. There are 14 residues in the CDR3.

The chain employs TRBV5-6 and TRBJ2-5, with TRBD2 identical over 10 bases. Germline trimming cut 0 bases from V and 0 bases from J; bases unmatched to any gene: 11. This CDR3 is 19 amino acids long. Germline loops: CDR1 SGHDT, CDR2 YYEEEE. The CDR3 region is CASSLGDSGRPQYQETQYF. As DNA, the CDR3 is TGTGCCAGCAGCTTGGGTGATAGCGGGAGGCCCCAGTACCAAGAGACCCAGTACTTC.

In this sample, this clonotype turned up a few times. The V gene is TRBV10-3, the J gene TRBJ2-6; a possible D gene is TRBD1 (5 bases). Germline-derived CDR1 and CDR2 are ENHRY and SYGVKD. V lost 4 bases and J 2 bases, leaving 15 bases between the germline ends. The length of the CDR3 is 17 residues. DNA for the CDR3: TGTGCCATCAGTGCTAACAGGCTCCGGCCTGGGGCCAACGTCCTGACTTTC. Residues: CAISANRLRPGANVLTF.

This clonotype has more than one count but fewer than ten. This chain links TRBV5-1 with TRBJ2-2; D remains ambiguous. Germline V gene sequence: CDR1 SGHRS, CDR2 YFSETQ. V dropped 2 bases and J dropped 6 bases, with 8 bases sitting between them. This CDR3 contains 13 residues. CDR3 DNA: TGCGCCAGCAGCTTCTCGGAGCCCGGGGAGCTGTTTTTT. As protein: CASSFSEPGELFF.

This clonotype was counted a few times. The chain is built from TRBV12-3 or TRBV12-4 and TRBJ2-1; 8 positions match TRBD1. The CDR3 spans 14 residues. Trimming at V came to 4 bases and at J to 8 bases, leaving 7 bases not matched to a gene. The CDR3 nucleotides read TGTGCCAGCAGTTATCGGGACAGGAGGGATGAGCAGTTCTTC. This gives the protein CASSYRDRRDEQFF.

The genes are TRBV5-1 and TRBJ2-7; TRBD1 agrees at 10 bases. With 3 bases clipped from V and 3 bases from J, the junction kept 15 bases outside the gene matches. This CDR3 has 18 amino acids. CDR1 is SGHRS, CDR2 YFSETQ, per germline. CDR3 bases: TGCGCCAGCAGCTGGGACAGGGGAGGTCTCTCCCGGGTCTACGAGCAGTACTTC. Its translation: CASSWDRGGLSRVYEQYF.

This chain connects TRBV5-1 to TRBJ1-2, with 8 bases fitting TRBD1. Looked up from germline, CDR1 is SGHRS and CDR2 is YFSETQ. V was pared by 4 bases and J by 3 bases, with 11 bases of the junction left unmatched. This CDR3 region has 16 residues. The CDR3 loop is CASSARDRPGDYGYTF. The CDR3 DNA sequence: TGCGCCAGCAGCGCCCGGGACAGGCCCGGTGACTATGGCTACACCTTC. The variable domain in full, with the rest retrieved from reference TRBV5-1 and TRBJ1-2, is KAGVTQTPRYLIKTRGQQVTLSCSPISGHRSVSWYQQTPGQGLQFLFEYFSETQRNKGNFPGRFSGRQFSNSRSEMNVSTLELGDSALYLCASSARDRPGDYGYTFGSGTRLTVV.

The chain links TRBV10-1 to TRBJ2-1; 10 nucleotides match TRBD2. Trimming at V came to 5 bases and at J to 6 bases, leaving 4 bases not matched to a gene. Germline V gives CDR1 WNHNN, CDR2 SYGVQD (reference sequence). The CDR3 is made up of 14 amino acids. For the CDR3, the DNA is TGCGCCAGCAGTTCAAGCGGGAGGGTCAATGAGCAGTTCTTC. It codes for CASSSSGRVNEQFF.

The table lists this clonotype with a few counts. The chain couples TRBV12-3 or TRBV12-4 to TRBJ2-1; maybe TRBD2 (6 bases). The CDR3 extends over 17 amino acids. Trimming removed 4 bases from V and 10 bases from J, with 26 bases in between. The CDR3 DNA follows: TGTGCCAGCAGTTGGAGGAAAGGTAGCCGGGGGTTAGGGGAGCAGTTCTTC. Encoded protein: CASSWRKGSRGLGEQFF.

This clonotype came up once. The junction departs from germline at one end; a sequencing error may be responsible. The rearrangement uses TRBV12-3 or TRBV12-4 and TRBJ2-1; 11 bases align to TRBD1. The CDR3 sequence is 15 residues long. The DNA of the CDR3 is TGTGTCAGCAGTCCTCGGACAGGGGGCAACAATGAGCAGTTCTTC. It translates to CVSSPRTGGNNEQFF.

This rearrangement joins TRBV13 to TRBJ1-1; tentatively, D is TRBD1 (5 bases). The CDR3 runs to 19 residues. Trimming shortened V by 0 bases and J by 0 bases, and 20 bases separated the two germline ends. Germline V gene sequence: CDR1 PRHDT, CDR2 FYEKMQ (reference sequence). CDR3 sequence: CASSLGLWGNQNMNTEAFF. The CDR3 coding sequence is TGTGCCAGCAGCTTAGGTCTGTGGGGGAACCAAAACATGAACACTGAAGCTTTCTTT.

The V call is TRBV12-3 or TRBV12-4, the J call TRBJ2-1; D might be TRBD1 (5 bases). The V gene lost 5 bases and the J gene lost 10 bases, with 15 bases spanning the gap. The CDR3 runs 13 residues. This CDR3 is CASSKAGLGEQFF. Here the CDR3 DNA reads TGTGCCAGCAGTAAAGCAGGGCTAGGGGAGCAGTTCTTC.

This rearrangement joins TRBV5-1 to TRBJ2-3; 8 positions agree with TRBD2. V was clipped by 4 bases and J by 2 bases; unmatched bases: 9. CDR1 SGHRS and CDR2 YFSETQ come from the germline V gene. The CDR3 sequence is 16 residues long. This CDR3 reads CASSLSGGALTDTQYF. The CDR3 DNA sequence: TGCGCCAGCAGCCTCTCCGGGGGGGCCCTCACAGATACGCAGTATTTT.

The chain couples TRBV3-1 to TRBJ2-6; no clear D. This CDR3 is built from 16 residues. V lost 1 base to trimming and J lost 4 bases, with 11 bases between them. Looked up from germline, CDR1 is LGHDT and CDR2 is YNNKEL (reference sequence). CDR3 loop: CASSQGGPLGANVLTF. The CDR3 DNA reads as TGTGCCAGCAGCCAAGGAGGCCCTCTCGGGGCCAACGTCCTGACTTTC.

This clonotype has a handful of counts. The chain employs TRBV12-3 or TRBV12-4 and TRBJ2-7; 8 bases align to TRBD1. This CDR3 region has 17 residues. V lost 5 bases and J lost 0; bases outside the gene matches: 12. The CDR3 reads CASSAHNRDRTSYEQYF. CDR3 sequence (DNA): TGTGCCAGCAGTGCACACAACCGGGACAGGACCTCCTACGAGCAGTACTTC.

In its sample, this clonotype was seen once. V usage is TRBV4-1 and J usage is TRBJ2-1, with unresolved D. Looked up from germline, CDR1 is MGHRA and CDR2 is YSYEKL. The CDR3 covers 16 residues. V was pared by 0 bases and J by 0 bases, with 9 bases between. This CDR3 is CASSQELRSSYNEQFF. CDR3 in DNA: TGCGCCAGCAGCCAAGAGCTACGGAGCTCCTACAATGAGCAGTTCTTC.

This clonotype was counted a few times. The chain links TRBV28 to TRBJ2-3; 8 nucleotides align to TRBD2. The CDR3 loop spans 14 amino acids. V shed 7 bases, J shed 6 bases, and the junction held 9 bases outside the gene matches. The V gene's germline CDR1 is MDHEN and CDR2 SYDVKM. In DNA, the CDR3 is TGTGCCAGCACTCTCAGCGGGAGATGGGATACGCAGTATTTT. Translation: CASTLSGRWDTQYF. Using reference TRBV28 and TRBJ2-3 for the parts outside the CDR3, the full variable domain is DVKVTQSSRYLVKRTGEKVFLECVQDMDHENMFWYRQDPGLGLRLIYFSYDVKMKEKGDIPEGYSVSREKKERFSLILESASTNQTSMYLCASTLSGRWDTQYFGPGTRLTVL.

This chain connects TRBV5-1 to TRBJ1-2, with no clear D. Per the germline V gene, CDR1 is SGHRS and CDR2 is YFSETQ. The CDR3 length is 13 residues. Trimming left V 0 bases short and J 1 base short, with 4 bases between. In DNA form, the CDR3 reads TGCGCCAGCAGCTTGGGTTATAACTATGGCTACACCTTC. This gives the protein CASSLGYNYGYTF.

In its sample, this clonotype was seen a few times. This chain connects TRBV5-1 to TRBJ2-7; the D is unclear. V was shortened by 0 bases and J by 0 bases, with 7 bases between the two germline ends. The CDR3 totals 14 residues. Germline CDR1 and CDR2: SGHRS and YFSETQ. CDR3 sequence (DNA): TGCGCCAGCAGCTTGGTAACTTTCTCCTACGAGCAGTACTTC. It specifies CASSLVTFSYEQYF.

This clonotype was seen only a few times. V usage is TRBV5-1 and J usage is TRBJ2-5, with TRBD2 identical over 9 bases. The CDR3 covers 14 residues. Trimming took 0 bases from V and 4 from J; bases not matched to a gene: 1. Germline V gene sequence: CDR1 SGHRS, CDR2 YFSETQ. As DNA, the CDR3 is TGCGCCAGCAGCTTGGTGACTAGCGGAGAGACCCAGTACTTC. This translates into CASSLVTSGETQYF.

This clonotype was counted only a few times. The gene calls are TRBV5-1 and TRBJ1-2, with a weak D call TRBD1 (6 bases). CDR3 size: 16 residues. V dropped 3 bases and J dropped 7 bases, with 22 bases sitting between them. Germline lookup yields CDR1 SGHRS and CDR2 YFSETQ. CDR3 coding DNA: TGCGCCAGCAGCTGGGGGCGAGACAGGATTCGGTCTGGCTACACCTTC. Protein sequence: CASSWGRDRIRSGYTF.

The V gene is TRBV3-1, the J gene TRBJ2-7; D not certain. Germline CDR1 is LGHDT and CDR2 is YNNKEL (reference sequence). The CDR3 has 14 residues. V was clipped by 2 bases and J by 0 bases, with 8 bases between them. The CDR3 loop reads CASSQYGPSYEQYF. DNA for the CDR3: TGTGCCAGCAGCCAATATGGTCCCTCCTACGAGCAGTACTTC.

This chain uses TRBV27 with TRBJ2-7; 8 positions match TRBD1. The trim removed 2 bases at V and 1 base at J, leaving 4 bases unmatched. Per germline, CDR1 MNHEY and CDR2 SMNVEV (reference sequence). This CDR3 has 15 residues. CDR3 region: CASSLQGALSYEQYF. DNA of the CDR3: TGTGCCAGCAGTTTACAGGGGGCGCTTTCCTACGAGCAGTACTTC.

The chain combines TRBV6-5 with TRBJ2-1, with D perhaps matching TRBD2 (5 bases). The CDR3 covers 13 residues. Trimming pared 2 bases from V and 3 bases from J, leaving 5 bases between. The V gene's germline CDR1 is MNHEY and CDR2 SVGAGI. This chain's CDR3 is CASSYDYYNEQFF. CDR3 nucleotides: TGTGCCAGCAGTTACGACTACTACAATGAGCAGTTCTTC.

The chain joins TRBV20-1 to TRBJ2-7, with 8 bases that match TRBD1. V lost 7 bases and J lost 4; bases outside the gene matches: 9. The CDR3 extends over 13 amino acids. CDR1 is DFQATT and CDR2 is SNEGSKA in the germline V gene (reference sequence). The CDR3 spells CSGIPGQEYEQYF. Written as DNA, the CDR3 is TGCAGTGGGATCCCGGGACAGGAGTACGAGCAGTACTTC.